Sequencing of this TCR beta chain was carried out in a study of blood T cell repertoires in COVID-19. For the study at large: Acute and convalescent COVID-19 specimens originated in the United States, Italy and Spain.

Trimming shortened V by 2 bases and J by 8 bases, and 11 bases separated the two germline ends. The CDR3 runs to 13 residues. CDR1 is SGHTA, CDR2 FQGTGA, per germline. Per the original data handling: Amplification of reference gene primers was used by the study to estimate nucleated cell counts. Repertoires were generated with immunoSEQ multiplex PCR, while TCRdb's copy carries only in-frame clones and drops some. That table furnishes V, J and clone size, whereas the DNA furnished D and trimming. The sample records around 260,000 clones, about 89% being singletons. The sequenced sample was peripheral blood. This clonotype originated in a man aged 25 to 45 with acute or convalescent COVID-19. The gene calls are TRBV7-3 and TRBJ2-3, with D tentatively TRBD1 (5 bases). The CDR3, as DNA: TGTGCCAGCAGCTTAGGAGCGCAGGGTACGCAGTATTTT. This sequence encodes CASSLGAQGTQYF.